These 26 T cell receptor beta chains came from one sample sequenced in a study of T cells in tumors after PD-1 blockade. The table came from immunoSEQ multiplex PCR; TCRdb's copy has only in-frame clones and leaves some out. The sample carries some 60,000 clones, around three quarters recorded once. Sequenced material: PBMCs, taken before anti-PD-1 treatment. The receptors here all came from a human donor with basal cell carcinoma.

The chain recombines TRBV5-4 with TRBJ2-2; D is undetermined. V lost 0 bases and J 5 bases, leaving 5 bases between the germline ends. The CDR3 contains 13 residues. CDR1 and CDR2 (germline): SGHNT, YYREEE (reference sequence). The CDR3 protein is CASSLGRTGELFF. The CDR3 region has the DNA TGTGCCAGCAGCTTGGGACGAACCGGGGAGCTGTTTTTT.

The chain uses TRBV28 and TRBJ1-5, with a weak D call TRBD1 (5 bases). The CDR3 loop spans 14 amino acids. From germline, CDR1 is MDHEN and CDR2 SYDVKM. Trimming shortened V by 3 bases and J by 1 base, and 7 bases separated the two germline ends. For the CDR3, the DNA is TGTGCCAGCAGTTTGGGGGGAAGCAATCAGCCCCAGCATTTT. It specifies CASSLGGSNQPQHF.

The V gene is TRBV23-1, the J gene TRBJ1-1; no clear D. TRBV23-1 is annotated as an ORF whose role is uncertain. The CDR3 has 12 residues. V lost 4 bases to trimming and J lost 7 bases, with 10 bases between them. In nucleotides, the CDR3 is TGCGCCAGCAGTCTGTCCGGGGATGAAGCTTTCTTT. Protein product: CASSLSGDEAFF.

V is TRBV7-9 and J is TRBJ2-1, with 10 nucleotides matching TRBD2. CDR1 SEHNR and CDR2 FQNEAQ come from the germline V gene (reference sequence). With 0 bases clipped from V and 7 bases from J, the junction kept 3 bases outside the gene matches. This CDR3 is 15 amino acids long. CDR3 bases: TGTGCCAGCAGCTTAGCAGCGGGGGGGCGGAATGAGCAGTTCTTC. Translating gives CASSLAAGGRNEQFF.

This clone was observed once. The genes are TRBV2 and TRBJ2-7; TRBD1 might be the D (5 bases). V gave up 7 bases and J gave up 0 bases, with 13 bases separating them. Germline CDR1 and CDR2: SNHLY and FYNNEI. The CDR3 loop spans 14 amino acids. The CDR3 DNA is TGTGCCAGCAAGACAGCTTATTTCTCCTACGAGCAGTACTTC. It specifies CASKTAYFSYEQYF. The full variable domain, with the rest looked up from reference TRBV2 and TRBJ2-7, is EPEVTQTPSHQVTQMGQEVILRCVPISNHLYFYWYRQILGQKVEFLVSFYNNEISEKSEIFDDQFSVERPDGSNFTLKIRSTKLEDSAMYFCASKTAYFSYEQYFGPGTRLTVT.

This chain links TRBV7-6 with TRBJ1-4; D is unresolved. Germline CDR1 reads SGHVS; CDR2 reads FNYEAQ. Trimming cost V 5 bases and J 4 bases, with 20 bases left between them. The CDR3 contains 17 residues. The CDR3 DNA follows: TGTGCCAGCAGCCCCGGTGTTAGTGGATTTTTTAATGAAAAACTGTTTTTT. This codes for CASSPGVSGFFNEKLFF.

This chain links TRBV2 with TRBJ2-1, with TRBD1 matching over 8 bases. The CDR3 totals 14 residues. Germline CDR1 and CDR2: SNHLY and FYNNEI. The ends lost 9 bases at V and 5 bases at J; junction bases unmatched: 9. In DNA form, the CDR3 reads TGTGCCAGAACAACAGGGGGGTTAAACAATGAGCAGTTCTTC. Translation: CARTTGGLNNEQFF.

This chain connects TRBV5-1 to TRBJ2-3; D might be TRBD1 (5 bases). Germline CDR1 and CDR2: SGHRS and YFSETQ. This CDR3 contains 16 residues. V was trimmed by 0 bases and J by 0 bases, leaving 11 bases between them. CDR3 in DNA: TGCGCCAGCAGCTTGGGCGTAGGGGTTAGCACAGATACGCAGTATTTT. Encoded protein: CASSLGVGVSTDTQYF.

The rearrangement joins TRBV7-8 to TRBJ1-6, with a tentative D call TRBD1 (5 bases). CDR1 and CDR2 (germline): SGHVS, FQNEAQ. This CDR3 has 15 residues. With 0 bases removed from V and 7 bases from J, the gap between germline ends came to 10 bases. CDR3 amino acids: CASSLAMTDNSPLHF. For the CDR3, the DNA is TGTGCCAGCAGCTTAGCGATGACAGACAATTCACCCCTCCACTTT.

The chain uses TRBV3-1 (or the pseudogene TRBV3-2) and TRBJ1-1; possibly TRBD1 for D (6 bases). Between the trimmed V and J ends, which lost 4 bases and 6 bases, there was a span of 15 bases. Germline V CDR1 and CDR2: LGHDT, YNNKEL (reference sequence). This CDR3 is 14 amino acids long. Here the CDR3 reads CASSPLRGGAEAFF. The CDR3 nucleotides are TGTGCCAGCAGCCCGTTAAGAGGGGGAGCTGAAGCTTTCTTT.

V usage is TRBV15 and J usage is TRBJ2-1; possible D gene TRBD2, 5 bases. Germline assignment: CDR1 LNHNV and CDR2 YYDKDF (reference sequence). The CDR3 has 15 residues. Trimming took 5 bases from V and 6 from J, leaving 17 bases between them. DNA of the CDR3: TGTGCCACCAGCGAGGACTTTTCCCTCGGCAATGAGCAGTTCTTC. Its translation: CATSEDFSLGNEQFF. Drawing the rest from reference TRBV15 and TRBJ2-1, the complete variable domain is DAMVIQNPRYQVTQFGKPVTLSCSQTLNHNVMYWYQQKSSQAPKLLFHYYDKDFNNEADTPDNFQSRRPNTSFCFLDIRSPGLGDTAMYLCATSEDFSLGNEQFFGPGTRLTVL.

The J gene is TRBJ2-3, the V gene TRBV5-4; 11 nucleotides match TRBD2. The V gene's germline CDR1 is SGHNT and CDR2 YYREEE (reference sequence). This CDR3 spans 16 amino acids. V gave up 4 bases and J gave up 4 bases; unmatched junction bases: 8. The CDR3 here is CASSPYASGGSDTQYF. The CDR3 DNA follows: TGTGCCAGCAGCCCCTATGCTAGCGGGGGGTCAGATACGCAGTATTTT.

V gene TRBV7-3 combines with J gene TRBJ2-7, with 8 bases that match TRBD2. With 0 bases clipped from V and 5 bases from J, the junction kept 6 bases outside the gene matches. The germline V gene has CDR1 SGHTA and CDR2 FQGTGA. This CDR3 is built from 15 residues. The CDR3 protein is CASSLTSGGTNEQYF. Here the CDR3 DNA reads TGTGCCAGCAGCTTAACGAGCGGGGGTACCAACGAGCAGTACTTC.

Concerning this clone itself: A read error may account for a junction end that differs from germline. CDR3 sequence: CACSPGPEYEQYF. The CDR3, as DNA: TGTGCCTGCAGTCCCGGACCGGAATACGAGCAGTACTTC. The chain carries TRBV28 and TRBJ2-7; D remains ambiguous. CDR1 is MDHEN and CDR2 is SYDVKM in the germline V gene. The CDR3 length is 13 residues.

This clone appeared a few times. This chain joins TRBV14 and TRBJ2-3; a possible D gene is TRBD1 (7 bases). Trimming left V 4 bases short and J 4 bases short, with 18 bases between. The V gene's germline CDR1 is SGHDN and CDR2 FVKESK. The CDR3 loop spans 16 amino acids. CDR3 sequence: CASSRPRQGGADTQYF. CDR3 in DNA: TGTGCCAGCAGCCGTCCTAGACAGGGAGGAGCAGATACGCAGTATTTT. Variable domain in full (rest from reference TRBV14 and TRBJ2-3): EAGVTQFPSHSVIEKGQTVTLRCDPISGHDNLYWYRRVMGKEIKFLLHFVKESKQDESGMPNNRFLAERTGGTYSTLKVQPAELEDSGVYFCASSRPRQGGADTQYFGPGTRLTVL.

The rearrangement uses TRBV27 and TRBJ1-4; TRBD1 agrees at 8 bases. Germline CDR1 is MNHEY and CDR2 is SMNVEV (reference sequence). V was clipped by 5 bases and J by 8 bases; unmatched bases: 7. CDR3 length equals 14 residues. For the CDR3, the DNA is TGTGCCAGCAGTCCCCGGACAGGGACAGAAAAACTGTTTTTT. Its translation is CASSPRTGTEKLFF.

This chain joins TRBV5-5 and TRBJ1-3; unclear D gene. The CDR3 runs to 15 residues. The V end was cut by 2 bases, the J end by 0 bases, with 9 bases between. Germline V lookup: CDR1 SGHKS, CDR2 YYEKEE (reference sequence). This chain's CDR3 is CASSLDMSSGNTIYF. DNA of the CDR3: TGTGCCAGCAGCTTAGATATGAGCTCTGGAAACACCATATATTTT.

This sequence joins TRBV11-2 and TRBJ1-1; the match to TRBD1 covers 11 bases. CDR1 SGHAT and CDR2 FQNNGV come from the germline V gene. The CDR3 is 18 residues long. Germline trimming cut 5 bases from V and 0 bases from J; bases unmatched to any gene: 11. The CDR3 loop reads CASSLSRDRGFMNTEAFF. The DNA of the CDR3 is TGTGCCAGCAGCCTCTCCCGGGACAGGGGGTTCATGAACACTGAAGCTTTCTTT.

J is TRBJ2-7 and V is TRBV7-8, with TRBD1 matching 12 bases. The germline gives CDR1 SGHVS, CDR2 FQNEAQ. V was clipped by 0 bases and J by 10 bases; unmatched bases: 13. This CDR3 contains 17 residues. The CDR3 sequence: CASSLATEGTGGSFQYF. Written as DNA, the CDR3 is TGTGCCAGCAGCTTAGCGACGGAGGGGACAGGGGGCTCGTTCCAGTACTTC.

The chain joins TRBV13 to TRBJ2-3; the D is unclear. CDR3 length: 13 amino acids. CDR1 is PRHDT, CDR2 FYEKMQ, per germline (reference sequence). With 4 bases removed from V and 5 bases from J, the gap between germline ends came to 10 bases. DNA for the CDR3: TGTGCCAGCAGCTCAGGTGAGAGAGATACGCAGTATTTT. This sequence encodes CASSSGERDTQYF.

This chain joins TRBV6-5 and TRBJ2-3; TRBD1 agrees at 7 bases. Germline loops: CDR1 MNHEY, CDR2 SVGAGI. With V trimmed by 6 bases and J by 5 bases, 5 bases remained unmatched. CDR3 length: 13 amino acids. The CDR3 DNA reads TGTGCCAGCAGGAGGGACAGTCAAGATACGCAGTATTTT. Protein product: CASRRDSQDTQYF.

This chain links TRBV5-4 with TRBJ2-6, with D perhaps assigned TRBD1 or TRBD2 (5 bases each). The germline CDR1 and CDR2 sequences are SGHNT and YYREEE (reference sequence). The CDR3 has 15 amino acids. Trimming cost V 2 bases and J 2 bases, with 8 bases left between them. CDR3 sequence reads: CASSFLGAGANVLTF. In DNA form, the CDR3 reads TGTGCCAGCAGCTTTTTGGGGGCTGGGGCCAACGTCCTGACTTTC.

The J gene is TRBJ1-2, the V gene TRBV15, with a weak D call TRBD1 (5 bases). The CDR3 consists of 13 residues. Trimming stripped 0 bases from V and 6 bases from J, with 8 bases between. Germline CDR1 reads LNHNV; CDR2 reads YYDKDF (reference sequence). For the CDR3, the DNA is TGTGCCACCAGCAGAGAGACAGACGATGGCTACACCTTC. Translation gives CATSRETDDGYTF.

The chain employs TRBV7-9 and TRBJ1-1; 7 nucleotides align to TRBD1. This CDR3 is built from 14 residues. Trimming cost V 1 base and J 6 bases; bases outside gene matches: 5. CDR1 and CDR2 from the germline V gene are SEHNR and FQNEAQ (reference sequence). As DNA, the CDR3 is TGTGCCAGCAGCTTAGAATCGGGGACAGCTGAAGCTTTCTTT. It is translated as CASSLESGTAEAFF.

This clone came up once. The rearrangement joins TRBV2 to TRBJ2-3, with TRBD2 matching over 8 bases. The germline gives CDR1 SNHLY, CDR2 FYNNEI. The CDR3 has 17 residues. The V segment lost 0 bases and the J segment 2 bases; nucleotides outside the gene matches: 7. The CDR3 bases are TGTGCCAGCAGTGAAGCGGTTCGGGGGGGGAACACAGATACGCAGTATTTT. Its translation: CASSEAVRGGNTDTQYF.

The chain joins TRBV19 to TRBJ2-3; D remains unclear. The length of the CDR3 is 16 residues. Trimming removed 3 bases from V and 2 bases from J, with 15 bases in between. CDR1 LNHDA and CDR2 SQIVND come from the germline V gene (reference sequence). CDR3 region: CASSIGFVGNTDTQYF. The CDR3 DNA is TGTGCCAGTAGTATTGGATTCGTGGGAAACACAGATACGCAGTATTTT.